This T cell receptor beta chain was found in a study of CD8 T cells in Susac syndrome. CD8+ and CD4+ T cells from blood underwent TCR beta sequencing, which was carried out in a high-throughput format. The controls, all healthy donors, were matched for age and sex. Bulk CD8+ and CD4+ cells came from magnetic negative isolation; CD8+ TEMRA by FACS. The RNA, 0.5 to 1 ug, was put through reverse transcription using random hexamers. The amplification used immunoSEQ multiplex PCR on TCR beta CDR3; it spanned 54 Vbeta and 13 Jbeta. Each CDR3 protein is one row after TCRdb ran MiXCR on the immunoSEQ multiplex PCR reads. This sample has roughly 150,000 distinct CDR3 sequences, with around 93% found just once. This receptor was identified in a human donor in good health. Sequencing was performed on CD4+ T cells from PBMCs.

CDR3 DNA sequence: TGTGCCACCAGTGATCAATACTATGGCTACACCTTC. Encoded protein: CATSDQYYGYTF. The rearrangement links TRBV24-1 to TRBJ1-2; D unresolved. Germline CDR1 and CDR2: KGHDR and SFDVKD. The CDR3 totals 12 residues. V was shortened by 3 bases and J by 3 bases, with 4 bases between the two germline ends.